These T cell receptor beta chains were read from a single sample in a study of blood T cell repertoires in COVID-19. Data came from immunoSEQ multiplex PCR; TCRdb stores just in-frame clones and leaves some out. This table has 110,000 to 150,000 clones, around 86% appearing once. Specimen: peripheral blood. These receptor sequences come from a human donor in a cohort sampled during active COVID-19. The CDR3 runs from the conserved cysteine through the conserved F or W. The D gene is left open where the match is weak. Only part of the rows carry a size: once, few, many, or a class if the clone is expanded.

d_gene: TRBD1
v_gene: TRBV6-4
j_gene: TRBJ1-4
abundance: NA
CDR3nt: TGTGCCAGCACCAAGACAGGGAGCCCCTCTGCAACTAATGAAAAACTGTTTTTT
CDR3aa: CASTKTGSPSATNEKLFF

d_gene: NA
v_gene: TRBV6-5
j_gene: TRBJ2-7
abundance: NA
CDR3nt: TGTGCCAGCAGTCCAGGAAGGACAGCGGCCTACGAGCAGTACTTC
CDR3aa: CASSPGRTAAYEQYF

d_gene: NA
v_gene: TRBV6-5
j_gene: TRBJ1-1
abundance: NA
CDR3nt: TGTGCCAGCAGGCCTACGGACCGCAGAGGGGAAGCTTTCTTT
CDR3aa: CASRPTDRRGEAFF

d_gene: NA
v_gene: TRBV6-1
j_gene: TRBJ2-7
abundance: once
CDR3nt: TGTGCCAGCAGTGAAGAAGGCAGGCCTTCCTACGAGCAGTACTTC
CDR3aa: CASSEEGRPSYEQYF

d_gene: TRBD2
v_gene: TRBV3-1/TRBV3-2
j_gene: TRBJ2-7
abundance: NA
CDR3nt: TGTGCCAGCAGCCAGGGACTAGCGGGACCGAGCTCCTACGAGCAGTACTTC
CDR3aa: CASSQGLAGPSSYEQYF

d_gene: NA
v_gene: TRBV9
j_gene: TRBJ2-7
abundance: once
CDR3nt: TGTGCCAGCAGCGTAGAGCTAGGAGGGGAGCAGTACTTC
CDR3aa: CASSVELGGEQYF

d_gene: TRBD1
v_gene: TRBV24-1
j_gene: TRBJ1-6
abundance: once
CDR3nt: TGTGCCACCAGTTCGGGACAGGGCAATTCACCCCTCCACTTT
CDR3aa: CATSSGQGNSPLHF

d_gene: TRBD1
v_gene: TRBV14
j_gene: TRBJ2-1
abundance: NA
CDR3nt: TGTGCCAGCACCCAAAACATCCGACAGGGACCTCAATTCTTC
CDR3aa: CASTQNIRQGPQFF

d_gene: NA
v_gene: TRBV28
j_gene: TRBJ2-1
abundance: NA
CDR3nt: TGTGCCAGCAGTTACGCCTACTACGGCGATGAGCAGTTCTTC
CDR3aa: CASSYAYYGDEQFF

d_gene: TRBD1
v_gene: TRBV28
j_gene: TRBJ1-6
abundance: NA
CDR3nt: TGTGCCAGCAGTTTATTTGGGACAGGGGGATTACCCCTCCACTTT
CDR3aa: CASSLFGTGGLPLHF

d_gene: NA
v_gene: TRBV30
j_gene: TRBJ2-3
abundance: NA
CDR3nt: TGTGCCTGCCGGGGGAGCACAGATACGCAGTATTTT
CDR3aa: CACRGSTDTQYF

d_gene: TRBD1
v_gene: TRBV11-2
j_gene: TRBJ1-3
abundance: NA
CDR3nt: TGTGCCAGCAGCCTGTCGACAGGGTACTCTGGAAACACCATATATTTT
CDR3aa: CASSLSTGYSGNTIYF

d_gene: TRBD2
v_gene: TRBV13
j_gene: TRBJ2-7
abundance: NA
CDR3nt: TGTGCCAGCAGCTTAACTAGCGGTTACGAGCAGTACTTC
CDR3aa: CASSLTSGYEQYF

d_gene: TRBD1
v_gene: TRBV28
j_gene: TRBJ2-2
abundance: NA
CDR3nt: TGTGCCAGCAGCCGCCCAGGGGGCTCCACCGGGGAGCTGTTTTTT
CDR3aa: CASSRPGGSTGELFF

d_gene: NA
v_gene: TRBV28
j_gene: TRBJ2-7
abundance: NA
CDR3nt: TGTGCCTCCAGCTCGTCCGTCACAGGCTCCTACGAGCAGTACTTC
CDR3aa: CASSSSVTGSYEQYF

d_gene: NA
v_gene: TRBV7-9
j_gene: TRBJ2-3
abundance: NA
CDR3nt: TGTGCCAGCAGCTTAGGGGCAGTGGGTCGGACAGATACGCAGTATTTT
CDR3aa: CASSLGAVGRTDTQYF

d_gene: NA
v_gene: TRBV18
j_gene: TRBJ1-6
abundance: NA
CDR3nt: TGTGCCAGCTCACCAGTAGGGGCTGCCGGGAGCTCCTATAATTCACCCCTCCACTTT
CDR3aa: CASSPVGAAGSSYNSPLHF

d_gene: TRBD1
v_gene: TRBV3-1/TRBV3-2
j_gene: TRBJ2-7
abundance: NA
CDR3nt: TGTGCCAGCAGCCAGCCGGGACAGGGGGCATACGAGCAGTACTTC
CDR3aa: CASSQPGQGAYEQYF

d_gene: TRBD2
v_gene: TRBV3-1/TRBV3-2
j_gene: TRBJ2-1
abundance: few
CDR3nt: TGTGCCAGCAGCCAAGTTCAGGGAGGGAGTGAGCAGTTCTTC
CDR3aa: CASSQVQGGSEQFF

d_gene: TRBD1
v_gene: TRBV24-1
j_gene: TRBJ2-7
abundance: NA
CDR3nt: TGTGCCACCAGTGACCCCCGGACAGGGGCCTACGAGCAGTACTTC
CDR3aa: CATSDPRTGAYEQYF

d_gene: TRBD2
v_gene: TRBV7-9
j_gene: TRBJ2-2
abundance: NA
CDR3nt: TGTGCCAGCGCGGGGGGGACCAACACCGGGGAGCTGTTTTTT
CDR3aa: CASAGGTNTGELFF

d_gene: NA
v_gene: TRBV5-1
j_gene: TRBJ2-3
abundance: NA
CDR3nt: TGCGCCAGCAGCTCCAACACAGATACGCAGTATTTT
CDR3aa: CASSSNTDTQYF

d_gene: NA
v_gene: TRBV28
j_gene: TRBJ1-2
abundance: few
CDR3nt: TGTGCCAGCAAATCGACAGGCTATGGCTACACCTTC
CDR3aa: CASKSTGYGYTF

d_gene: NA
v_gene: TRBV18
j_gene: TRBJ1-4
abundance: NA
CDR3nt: TGTGCCAGCAGGGGAACCACTAATGAAAAACTGTTTTTT
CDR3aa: CASRGTTNEKLFF

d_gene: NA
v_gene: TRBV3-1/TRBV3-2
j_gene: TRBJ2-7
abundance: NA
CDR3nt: TGTGCCAGCAGCCAAGGCGGTGCCTACGAGCAGTACTTC
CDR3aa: CASSQGGAYEQYF

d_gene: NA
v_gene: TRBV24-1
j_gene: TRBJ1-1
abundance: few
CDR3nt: TGTGCCACCCGGGGGTCTCAGTCACCTGAAGCTTTCTTT
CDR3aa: CATRGSQSPEAFF

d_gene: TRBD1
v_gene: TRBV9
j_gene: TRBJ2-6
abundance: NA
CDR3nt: TGTGCCAGCAGCCCAAATACAGGGGTTACTGGGGCCAACGTCCTGACTTTC
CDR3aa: CASSPNTGVTGANVLTF

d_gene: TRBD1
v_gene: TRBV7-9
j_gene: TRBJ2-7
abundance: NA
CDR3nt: TGTGCCAGCAGCCCCCCCGGACAGGGAAACTCCTACGAGCAGTACTTC
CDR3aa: CASSPPGQGNSYEQYF

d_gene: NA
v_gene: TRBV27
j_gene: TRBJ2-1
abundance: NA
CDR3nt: TGTGCCAGCAGTGGTAGCTTATCGGATGAGCAGTTCTTC
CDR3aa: CASSGSLSDEQFF

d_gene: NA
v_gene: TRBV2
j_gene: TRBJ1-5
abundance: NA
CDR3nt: TGTGCCAGCAGGGGAAGTCAGGGTCAGCCCCAGCATTTT
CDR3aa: CASRGSQGQPQHF

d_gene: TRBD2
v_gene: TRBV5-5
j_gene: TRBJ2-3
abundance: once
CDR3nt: TGTGCCAGCGGAACCGGGACTAGCGTTAACACAGATACGCAGTATTTT
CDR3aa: CASGTGTSVNTDTQYF

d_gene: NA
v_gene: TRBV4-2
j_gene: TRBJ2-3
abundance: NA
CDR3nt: TGTGCCAGCAGCCAAGAAAACTACTCGACAGATACGCAGTATTTT
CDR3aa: CASSQENYSTDTQYF

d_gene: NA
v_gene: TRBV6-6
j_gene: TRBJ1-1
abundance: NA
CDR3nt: TGTGCCAGCTTAAATGGGGGTCGGAGGGCCACTGAAGCTTTCTTT
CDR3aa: CASLNGGRRATEAFF

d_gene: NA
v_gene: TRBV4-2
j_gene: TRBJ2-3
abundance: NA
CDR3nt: TGTGCCAGCAGCCAAGAGGGAGTTGAAGATACGCAGTATTTT
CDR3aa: CASSQEGVEDTQYF

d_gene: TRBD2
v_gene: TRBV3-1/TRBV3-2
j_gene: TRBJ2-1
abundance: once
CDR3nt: TGTGCCAGCAGCCTGGGACTAGCGGGGCCCGTGGGGTACAATGAGCAGTTCTTC
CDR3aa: CASSLGLAGPVGYNEQFF

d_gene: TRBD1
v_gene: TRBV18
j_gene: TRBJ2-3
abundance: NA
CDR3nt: TGTGCCAGCTCAATTGACAGGGTGACAGATACGCAGTATTTT
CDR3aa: CASSIDRVTDTQYF

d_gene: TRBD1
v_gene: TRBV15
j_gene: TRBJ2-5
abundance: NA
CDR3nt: TGTGCCACCAGCAGAGCTCCTAGACAGGGAAGAGAGACCCAGTACTTC
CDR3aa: CATSRAPRQGRETQYF

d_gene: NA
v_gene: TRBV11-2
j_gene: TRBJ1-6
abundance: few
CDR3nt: TGTGCCAGCAGCGAACCCTGGGGGGGGCATTCACCCCTCCACTTT
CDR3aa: CASSEPWGGHSPLHF

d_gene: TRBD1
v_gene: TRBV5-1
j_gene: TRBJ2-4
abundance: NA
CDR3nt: TGCGCCAGCAGCCCGGGACAGGCTGGCAAAAACATTCAGTACTTC
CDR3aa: CASSPGQAGKNIQYF

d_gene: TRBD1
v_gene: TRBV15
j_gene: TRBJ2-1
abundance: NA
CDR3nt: TGTGCCACCAGCAGAGGTTCGGACAGGCTCAATGAGCAGTTCTTC
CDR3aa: CATSRGSDRLNEQFF

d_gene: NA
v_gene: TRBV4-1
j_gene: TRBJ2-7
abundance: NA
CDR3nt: TGCGCCAGCAGCCAGACGAAGGGGGGGGGCGCCCACTTCTACGAGCAGTACTTC
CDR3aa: CASSQTKGGGAHFYEQYF

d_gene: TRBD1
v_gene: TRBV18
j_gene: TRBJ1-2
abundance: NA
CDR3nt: TGTGCCAGCTCACTTAGTGGGACAGCGGAGTTCGGCTACACCTTC
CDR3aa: CASSLSGTAEFGYTF

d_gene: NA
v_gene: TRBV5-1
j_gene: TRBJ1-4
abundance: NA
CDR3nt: TGCGCCAGCAGCAGCCTCGGTGAAAAACTGTTTTTT
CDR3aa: CASSSLGEKLFF

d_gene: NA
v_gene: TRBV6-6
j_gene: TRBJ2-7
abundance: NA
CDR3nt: TGTGCCAGCAGTTACGGGGGGAACTACGAGCAGTACTTC
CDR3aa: CASSYGGNYEQYF